A single sample is the source of the 2 T cell receptor beta chains below, sequenced in a study of T-cell reconstitution after alpha-beta-depleted transplantation in children. Preparation of the TCRbeta library involved a method that used unique molecular identifiers. Via MiXCR, TCRdb re-called the PCR reads, giving one row per CDR3 protein. The sample includes about 980,000 distinct CDR3 sequences, about 30% of them seen just once. Sequenced material: PBMCs, mostly from graft donor cells, taken 360 days after TCRalphabeta/CD19-depleted stem cell transplant. The receptors stem from a boy in the first two years of life who had a stem cell transplant for SCID, so the T cells may come from the graft donor.

J is TRBJ2-4 and V is TRBV20-1; tentatively, D is TRBD1 or TRBD2 (5 bases each). This CDR3 contains 18 residues. Trimming took 0 bases from V and 0 from J, leaving 18 bases between them. CDR1 is DFQATT and CDR2 is SNEGSKA in the germline V gene (reference sequence). The CDR3 coding sequence is TGCAGTGCTAGAGATAGGGGAGTACCCGGGGTAGCCAAAAACATTCAGTACTTC. Amino acid sequence: CSARDRGVPGVAKNIQYF.

In this sample, this clonotype turned up a few times. The rearrangement uses TRBV20-1 and TRBJ2-2; 12 bases map to TRBD2. V lost 2 bases, J lost 7 bases, and 5 bases stayed unmatched. Germline assignment: CDR1 DFQATT and CDR2 SNEGSKA (reference sequence). The CDR3 loop spans 15 amino acids. The CDR3 region is CSARRTSGVSGELFF. The CDR3 nucleotides read TGCAGTGCTAGAAGGACTAGCGGGGTGAGCGGGGAGCTGTTTTTT.